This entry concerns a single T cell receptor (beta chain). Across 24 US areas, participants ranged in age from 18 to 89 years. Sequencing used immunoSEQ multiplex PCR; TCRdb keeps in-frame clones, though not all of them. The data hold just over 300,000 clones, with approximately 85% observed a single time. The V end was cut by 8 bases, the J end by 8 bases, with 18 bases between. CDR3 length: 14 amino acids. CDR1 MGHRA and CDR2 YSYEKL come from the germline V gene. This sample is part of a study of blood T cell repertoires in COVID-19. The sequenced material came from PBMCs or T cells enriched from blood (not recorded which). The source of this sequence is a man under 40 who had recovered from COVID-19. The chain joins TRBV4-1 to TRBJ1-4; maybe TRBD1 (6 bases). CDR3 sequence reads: CASRLTGLGEKLFF. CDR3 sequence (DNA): TGCGCCAGCCGACTAACAGGGCTAGGCGAAAAACTGTTTTTT.